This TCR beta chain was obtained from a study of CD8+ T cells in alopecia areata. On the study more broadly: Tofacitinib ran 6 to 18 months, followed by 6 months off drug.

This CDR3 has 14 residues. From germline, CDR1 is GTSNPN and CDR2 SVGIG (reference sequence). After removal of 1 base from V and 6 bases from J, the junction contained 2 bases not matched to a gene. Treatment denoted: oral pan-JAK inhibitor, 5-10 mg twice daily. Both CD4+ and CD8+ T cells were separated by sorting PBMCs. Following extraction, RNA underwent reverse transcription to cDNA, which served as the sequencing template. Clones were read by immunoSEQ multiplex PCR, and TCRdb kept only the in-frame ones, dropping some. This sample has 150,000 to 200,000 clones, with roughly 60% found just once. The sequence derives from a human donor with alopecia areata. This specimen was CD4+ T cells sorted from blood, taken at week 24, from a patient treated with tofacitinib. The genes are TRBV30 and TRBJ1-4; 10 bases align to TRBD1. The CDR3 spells CAWSAGTGDEKLFF. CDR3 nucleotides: TGTGCCTGGAGTGCGGGGACAGGGGATGAAAAACTGTTTTTT.